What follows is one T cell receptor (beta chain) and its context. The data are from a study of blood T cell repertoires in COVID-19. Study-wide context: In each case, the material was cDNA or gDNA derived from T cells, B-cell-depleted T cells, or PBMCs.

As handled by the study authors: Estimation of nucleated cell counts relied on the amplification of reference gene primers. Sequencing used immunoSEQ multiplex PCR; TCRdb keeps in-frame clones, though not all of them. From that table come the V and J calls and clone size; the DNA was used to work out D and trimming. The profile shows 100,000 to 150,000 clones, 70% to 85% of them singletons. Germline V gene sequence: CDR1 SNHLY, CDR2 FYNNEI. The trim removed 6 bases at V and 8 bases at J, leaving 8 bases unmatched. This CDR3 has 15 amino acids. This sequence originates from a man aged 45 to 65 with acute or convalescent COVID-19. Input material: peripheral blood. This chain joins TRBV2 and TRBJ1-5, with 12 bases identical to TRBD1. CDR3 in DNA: TGTGCCAGCAGGCCCGGGACAGGGGGCATGGAGCCCCAGCATTTT. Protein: CASRPGTGGMEPQHF.